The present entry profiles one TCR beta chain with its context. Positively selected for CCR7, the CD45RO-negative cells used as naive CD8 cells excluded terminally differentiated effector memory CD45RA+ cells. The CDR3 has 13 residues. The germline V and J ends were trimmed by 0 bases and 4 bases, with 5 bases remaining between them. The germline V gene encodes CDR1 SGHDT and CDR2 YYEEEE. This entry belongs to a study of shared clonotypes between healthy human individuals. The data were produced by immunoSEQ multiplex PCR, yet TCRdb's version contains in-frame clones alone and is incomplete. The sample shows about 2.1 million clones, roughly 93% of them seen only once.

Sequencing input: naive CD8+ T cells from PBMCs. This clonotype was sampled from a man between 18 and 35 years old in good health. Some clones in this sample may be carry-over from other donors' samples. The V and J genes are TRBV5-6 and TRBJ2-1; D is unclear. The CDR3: CASSLESYNEQFF. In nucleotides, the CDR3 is TGTGCCAGCAGCTTGGAAAGTTACAATGAGCAGTTCTTC.